The TCR beta chain under discussion was sequenced for a study of cytomegalovirus exposure and HLA in healthy donors. General study findings and limits: Further analysis, carried out later, found HLA-associated TCR beta chains more clonally expanded than equally common other chains. According to the study, around 160 TCR beta chains were cytomegalovirus-associated. In a later analysis, TCR beta V- and J-gene trimming showed a link to a missense DCLRE1C variant. Sequencing likely produced, as an artifact, a cluster of highly shared sequence variants.

Primers: 60 Vbeta forward and 13 Jbeta reverse. Assay: immunoSEQ multiplex PCR; the TCRdb copy retains only in-frame clones and omits some. The data hold under 150,000 clones, with around 80% observed a single time. This clone was picked up one time. Its specificity is not known. Material: PBMCs. The origin of this receptor is a man between 40 and 49 years old in good health and CMV-seropositive.

The CDR3 reads CASSVTAAPNYGYTF. The CDR3 DNA follows: TGCGCCAGCAGCGTAACAGCGGCACCTAACTATGGCTACACCTTC. The rearrangement uses TRBV5-1 and TRBJ1-2; D is uncertain. Between the trimmed V and J ends, which lost 4 bases and 0 bases, there was a span of 13 bases. The CDR3 spans 15 residues. The V gene's germline CDR1 is SGHRS and CDR2 YFSETQ.